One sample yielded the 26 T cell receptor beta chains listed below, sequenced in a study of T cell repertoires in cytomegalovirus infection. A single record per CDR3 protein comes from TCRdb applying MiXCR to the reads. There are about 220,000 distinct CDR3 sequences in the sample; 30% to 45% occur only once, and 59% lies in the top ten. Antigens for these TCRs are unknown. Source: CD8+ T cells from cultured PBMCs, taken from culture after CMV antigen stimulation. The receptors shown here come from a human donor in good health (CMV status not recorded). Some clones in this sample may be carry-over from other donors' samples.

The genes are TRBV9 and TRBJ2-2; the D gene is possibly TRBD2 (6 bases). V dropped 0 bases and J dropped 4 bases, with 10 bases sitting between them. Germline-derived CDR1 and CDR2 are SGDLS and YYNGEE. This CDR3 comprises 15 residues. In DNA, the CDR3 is TGTGCCAGCAGCGTAGAGGGAGGCCCCACCGGGGAGCTGTTTTTT. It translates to CASSVEGGPTGELFF. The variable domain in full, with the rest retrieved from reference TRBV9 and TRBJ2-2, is DSGVTQTPKHLITATGQRVTLRCSPRSGDLSVYWYQQSLDQGLQFLIQYYNGEERAKGNILERFSAQQFPDLHSELNLSSLELGDSALYFCASSVEGGPTGELFFGEGSRLTVL.

CDR3 residues: CASSQVTSGNTIYF. The CDR3 coding sequence is TGTGCCAGCAGCCAAGTCACTTCTGGAAACACCATATATTTT. The chain joins TRBV14 to TRBJ1-3; D is undetermined. In germline, CDR1 is SGHDN, CDR2 FVKESK. There are 14 residues in the CDR3. The V end was cut by 1 base, the J end by 1 base, with 5 bases between.

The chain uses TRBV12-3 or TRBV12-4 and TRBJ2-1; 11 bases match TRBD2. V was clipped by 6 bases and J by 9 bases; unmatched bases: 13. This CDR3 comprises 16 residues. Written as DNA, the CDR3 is TGTGCCAGCAGCCCGATGCCTAGCGGGGGGTGGGGTGAGCAGTTCTTC. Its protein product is CASSPMPSGGWGEQFF.

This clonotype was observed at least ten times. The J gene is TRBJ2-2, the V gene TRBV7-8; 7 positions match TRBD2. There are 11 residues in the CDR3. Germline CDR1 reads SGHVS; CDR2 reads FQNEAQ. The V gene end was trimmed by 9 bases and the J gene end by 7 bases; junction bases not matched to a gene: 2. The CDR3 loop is CASGRGGELFF. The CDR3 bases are TGTGCCAGTGGGAGGGGCGGGGAGCTGTTTTTT. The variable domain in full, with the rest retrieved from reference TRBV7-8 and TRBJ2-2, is GAGVSQSPRYKVAKRGQDVALRCDPISGHVSLFWYQQALGQGPEFLTYFQNEAQLDKSGLPSDRFFAERPEGSVSTLKIQRTQQEDSAVYLCASGRGGELFFGEGSRLTVL.

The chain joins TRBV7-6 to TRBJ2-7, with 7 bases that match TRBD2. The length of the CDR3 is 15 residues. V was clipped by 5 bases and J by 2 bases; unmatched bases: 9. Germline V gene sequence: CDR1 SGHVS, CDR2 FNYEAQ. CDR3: CASSPRAGDPYEQYF. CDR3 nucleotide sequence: TGTGCCAGCAGCCCGAGGGCGGGGGACCCCTACGAGCAGTACTTC.

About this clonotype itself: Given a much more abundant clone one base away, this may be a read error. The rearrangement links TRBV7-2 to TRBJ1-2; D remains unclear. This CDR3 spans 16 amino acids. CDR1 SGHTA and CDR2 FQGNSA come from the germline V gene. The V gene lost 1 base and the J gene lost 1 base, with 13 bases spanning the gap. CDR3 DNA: TGTGCCAGCAGCTTAGAAGTGACGGACTTTAACTATGGCTACACCTTC. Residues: CASSLEVTDFNYGYTF.

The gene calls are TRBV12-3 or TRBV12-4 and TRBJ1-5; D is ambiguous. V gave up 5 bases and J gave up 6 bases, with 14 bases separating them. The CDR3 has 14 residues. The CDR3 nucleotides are TGTGCCAGCAGTACGGGAATGAACCTTCAGCCCCAGCATTTT. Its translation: CASSTGMNLQPQHF.

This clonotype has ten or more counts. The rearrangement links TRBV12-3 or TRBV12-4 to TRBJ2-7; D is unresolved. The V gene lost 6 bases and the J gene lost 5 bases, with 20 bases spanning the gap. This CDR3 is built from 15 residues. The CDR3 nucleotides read TGTGCCAGCAGCCCCTCCGTCGGTCCGGTCGACGAGCAGTACTTC. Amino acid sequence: CASSPSVGPVDEQYF.

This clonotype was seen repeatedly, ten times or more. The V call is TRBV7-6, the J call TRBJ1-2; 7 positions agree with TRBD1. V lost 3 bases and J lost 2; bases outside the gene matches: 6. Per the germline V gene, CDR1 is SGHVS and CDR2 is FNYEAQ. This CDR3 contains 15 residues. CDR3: CASSLTPGQNYGYTF. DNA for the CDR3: TGTGCCAGCAGCTTGACCCCGGGACAGAACTATGGCTACACCTTC.

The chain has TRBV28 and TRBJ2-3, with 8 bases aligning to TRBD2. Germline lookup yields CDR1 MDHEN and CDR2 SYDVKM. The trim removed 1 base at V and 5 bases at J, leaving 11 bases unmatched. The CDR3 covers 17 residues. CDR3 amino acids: CASSLSELADAGDTQYF. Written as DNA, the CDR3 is TGTGCCAGCAGTTTATCGGAACTAGCGGACGCAGGAGATACGCAGTATTTT.

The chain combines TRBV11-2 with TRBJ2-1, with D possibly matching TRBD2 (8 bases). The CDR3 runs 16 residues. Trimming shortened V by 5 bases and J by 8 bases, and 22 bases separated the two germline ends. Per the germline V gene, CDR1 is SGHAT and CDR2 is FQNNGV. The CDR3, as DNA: TGTGCCAGCAGCCTAAGGGGGCGGGAGGTCTTAGATGAGCAGTTCTTC. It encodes CASSLRGREVLDEQFF. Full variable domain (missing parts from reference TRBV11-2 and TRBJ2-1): EAGVAQSPRYKIIEKRQSVAFWCNPISGHATLYWYQQILGQGPKLLIQFQNNGVVDDSQLPKDRFSAERLKGVDSTLKIQPAKLEDSAVYLCASSLRGREVLDEQFFGPGTRLTVL.

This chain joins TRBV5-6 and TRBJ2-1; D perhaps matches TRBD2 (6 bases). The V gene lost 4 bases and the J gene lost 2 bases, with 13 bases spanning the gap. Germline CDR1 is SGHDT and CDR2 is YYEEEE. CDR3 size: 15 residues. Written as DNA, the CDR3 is TGTGCCAGCAGCCTATTTGGCGGGACCTACAATGAGCAGTTCTTC. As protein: CASSLFGGTYNEQFF.

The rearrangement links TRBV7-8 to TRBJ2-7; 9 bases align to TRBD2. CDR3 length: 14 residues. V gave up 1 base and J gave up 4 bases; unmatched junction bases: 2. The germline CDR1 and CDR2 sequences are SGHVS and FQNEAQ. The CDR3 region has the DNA TGTGCCAGCAGCTTAGAACTAGCGGGTTACGAGCAGTACTTC. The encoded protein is CASSLELAGYEQYF. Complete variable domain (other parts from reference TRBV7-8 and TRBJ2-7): GAGVSQSPRYKVAKRGQDVALRCDPISGHVSLFWYQQALGQGPEFLTYFQNEAQLDKSGLPSDRFFAERPEGSVSTLKIQRTQQEDSAVYLCASSLELAGYEQYFGPGTRLTVT.

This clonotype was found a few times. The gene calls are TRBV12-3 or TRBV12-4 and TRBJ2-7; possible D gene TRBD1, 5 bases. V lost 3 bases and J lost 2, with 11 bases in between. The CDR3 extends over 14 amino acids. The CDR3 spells CASSFKGRTYEQYF. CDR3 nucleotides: TGTGCCAGCAGTTTCAAGGGGCGCACCTACGAGCAGTACTTC.

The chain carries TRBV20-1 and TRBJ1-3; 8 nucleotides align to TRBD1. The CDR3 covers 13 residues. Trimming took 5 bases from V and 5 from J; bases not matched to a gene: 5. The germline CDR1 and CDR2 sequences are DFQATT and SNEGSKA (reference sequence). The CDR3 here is CSAYARGRNTIYF. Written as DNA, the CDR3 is TGCAGTGCTTATGCCAGGGGGCGAAACACCATATATTTT.

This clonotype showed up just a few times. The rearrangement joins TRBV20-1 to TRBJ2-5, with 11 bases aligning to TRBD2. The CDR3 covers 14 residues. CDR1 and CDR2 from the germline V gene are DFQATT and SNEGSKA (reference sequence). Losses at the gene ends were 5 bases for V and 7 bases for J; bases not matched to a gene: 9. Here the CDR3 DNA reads TGCAGTGCTTCTAGCGGGGGGTCCCCTCGGACCCAGTACTTC. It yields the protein CSASSGGSPRTQYF.

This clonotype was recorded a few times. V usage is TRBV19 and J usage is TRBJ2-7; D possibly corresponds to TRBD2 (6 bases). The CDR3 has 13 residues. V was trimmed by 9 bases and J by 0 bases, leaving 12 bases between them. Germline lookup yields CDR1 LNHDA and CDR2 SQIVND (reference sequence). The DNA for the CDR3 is TGTGCCAGCGGGACTGACAGCTCCTACGAGCAGTACTTC. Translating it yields CASGTDSSYEQYF.

The CDR3 region is CASSQDGTEQFF. CDR3 DNA: TGTGCCAGCAGCCAAGACGGGACTGAGCAGTTCTTC. The V call is TRBV14, the J call TRBJ2-1, with D perhaps matching TRBD1 or TRBD2 (5 bases each). Germline CDR1 and CDR2: SGHDN and FVKESK. V lost 0 bases to trimming and J lost 9 bases, with 6 bases between them. CDR3 size: 12 residues.

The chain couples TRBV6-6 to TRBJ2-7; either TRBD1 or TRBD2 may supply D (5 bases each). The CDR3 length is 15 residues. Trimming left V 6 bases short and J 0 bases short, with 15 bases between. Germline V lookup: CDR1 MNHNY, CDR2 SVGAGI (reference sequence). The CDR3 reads CASRGVTGNSYEQYF. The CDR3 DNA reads TGTGCCAGCAGGGGGGTTACCGGGAACTCCTACGAGCAGTACTTC.

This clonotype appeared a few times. This CDR3 is CASSWDRGGTEAFF. CDR3 in DNA: TGTGCCAGCAGTTGGGACAGGGGTGGCACTGAAGCTTTCTTT. The V call is TRBV28, the J call TRBJ1-1; 10 bases align to TRBD1. Germline CDR1 reads MDHEN; CDR2 reads SYDVKM. V was pared by 4 bases and J by 4 bases, with 3 bases of the junction left unmatched. CDR3 length equals 14 residues.

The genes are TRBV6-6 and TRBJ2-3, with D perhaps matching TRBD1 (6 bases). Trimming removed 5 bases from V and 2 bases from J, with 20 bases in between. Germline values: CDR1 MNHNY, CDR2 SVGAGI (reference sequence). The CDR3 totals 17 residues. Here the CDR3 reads CASSATRQGLITDTQYF. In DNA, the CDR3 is TGTGCCAGCAGTGCTACCCGCCAGGGGCTAATCACAGATACGCAGTATTTT.

The CDR3 sequence is CASSPIKLAGDMHNEQFF. CDR3 DNA: TGTGCCAGTAGCCCAATTAAACTAGCGGGGGATATGCACAATGAGCAGTTCTTC. The J gene is TRBJ2-1, the V gene TRBV19, with 11 bases matching TRBD2. The junction had 15 bases not matched to a gene; V was cut back by 6 bases and J by 5 bases. The CDR3 is 18 amino acids. Germline V gene data show CDR1 as LNHDA and CDR2 as SQIVND (reference sequence).

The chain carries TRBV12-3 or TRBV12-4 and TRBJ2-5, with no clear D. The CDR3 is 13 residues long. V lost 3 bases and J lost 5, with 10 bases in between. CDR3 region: CASSFPDGETQYF. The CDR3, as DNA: TGTGCCAGCAGTTTTCCGGACGGGGAGACCCAGTACTTC.

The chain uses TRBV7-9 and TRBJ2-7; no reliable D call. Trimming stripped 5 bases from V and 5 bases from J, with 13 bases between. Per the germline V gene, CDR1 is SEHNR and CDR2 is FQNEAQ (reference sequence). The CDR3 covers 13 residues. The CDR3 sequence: CASSPGPGDEQYF. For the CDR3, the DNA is TGTGCCAGCAGCCCAGGACCCGGCGACGAGCAGTACTTC. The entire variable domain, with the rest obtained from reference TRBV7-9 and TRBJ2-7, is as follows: DTGVSQNPRHKITKRGQNVTFRCDPISEHNRLYWYRQTLGQGPEFLTYFQNEAQLEKSRLLSDRFSAERPKGSFSTLEIQRTEQGDSAMYLCASSPGPGDEQYFGPGTRLTVT.

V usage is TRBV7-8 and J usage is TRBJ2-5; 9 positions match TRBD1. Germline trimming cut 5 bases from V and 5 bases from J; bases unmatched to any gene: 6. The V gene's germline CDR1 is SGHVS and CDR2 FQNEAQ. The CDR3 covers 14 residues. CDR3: CASSLLDRGETQYF. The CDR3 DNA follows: TGTGCCAGCAGCCTCCTCGACAGGGGGGAGACCCAGTACTTC.

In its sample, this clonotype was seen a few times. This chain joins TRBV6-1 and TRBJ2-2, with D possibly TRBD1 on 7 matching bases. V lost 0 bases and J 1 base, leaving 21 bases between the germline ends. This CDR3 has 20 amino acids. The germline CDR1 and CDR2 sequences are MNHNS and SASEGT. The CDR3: CASSEAVSVEGARNTGELFF. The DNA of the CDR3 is TGTGCCAGCAGTGAAGCGGTCTCGGTGGAGGGGGCGCGGAACACCGGGGAGCTGTTTTTT.